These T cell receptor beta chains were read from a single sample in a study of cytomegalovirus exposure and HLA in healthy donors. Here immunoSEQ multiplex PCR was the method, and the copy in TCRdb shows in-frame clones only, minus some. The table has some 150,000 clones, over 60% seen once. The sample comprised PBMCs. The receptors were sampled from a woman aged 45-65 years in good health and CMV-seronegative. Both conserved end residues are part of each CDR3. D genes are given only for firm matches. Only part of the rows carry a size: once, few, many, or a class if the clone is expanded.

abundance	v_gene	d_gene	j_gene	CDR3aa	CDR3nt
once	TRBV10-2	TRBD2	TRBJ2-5	CASSSGTQETQYF	TGCGCCAGTTCTAGCGGGACCCAAGAGACCCAGTACTTC
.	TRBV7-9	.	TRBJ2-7	CSSSSHIKLNEQYF	TGTTCCAGCAGCTCGCATATCAAGCTAAACGAGCAGTACTTC
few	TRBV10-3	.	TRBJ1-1	CAISFRGTEAFF	TGTGCCATCAGTTTCCGGGGGACTGAAGCTTTCTTT
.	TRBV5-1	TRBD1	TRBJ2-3	CASSSDGQGGGDTQYF	TGCGCCAGCAGCTCGGACGGACAGGGAGGTGGAGATACGCAGTATTTT
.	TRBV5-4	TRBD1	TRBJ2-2	CASSQGQSLTGELFF	TGTGCCAGCAGCCAGGGACAGAGCCTTACCGGGGAGCTGTTTTTT
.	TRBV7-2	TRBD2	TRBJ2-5	CASSSRLATETQYF	TGTGCCAGCAGCTCGAGACTAGCCACGGAGACCCAGTACTTC
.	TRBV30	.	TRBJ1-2	CAWRPPGGYTF	TGTGCCTGGAGGCCCCCGGGAGGCTACACCTTC
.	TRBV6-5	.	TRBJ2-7	CASSYRQDTNSYEQYF	TGTGCCAGCAGTTACCGGCAGGACACTAATTCCTACGAGCAGTACTTC
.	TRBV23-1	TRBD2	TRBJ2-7	CASSVLLAGGPLSYEQYF	TGCGCCAGCAGTGTTTTATTAGCGGGAGGGCCCCTGTCCTACGAGCAGTACTTC
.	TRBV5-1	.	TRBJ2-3	CASSLGSLDADTQYF	TGCGCCAGCAGCTTGGGGTCCTTAGATGCGGATACGCAGTATTTT
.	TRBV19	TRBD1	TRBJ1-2	CASSGTVFNYGYTF	TGTGCCAGTAGCGGGACAGTATTTAACTATGGCTACACCTTC
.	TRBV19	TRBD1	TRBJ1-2	CASSKDRGQGGYTF	TGTGCCAGTAGTAAGGACAGGGGTCAAGGTGGCTACACCTTC
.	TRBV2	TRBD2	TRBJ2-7	CASSERETSFSYEQYF	TGTGCCAGCAGTGAACGGGAGACTAGCTTCTCTTACGAGCAGTACTTC
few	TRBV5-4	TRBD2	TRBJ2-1	CASSLLLLAGEAMNEQFF	TGTGCCAGCAGCTTGTTATTGTTAGCGGGAGAAGCCATGAATGAGCAGTTCTTC
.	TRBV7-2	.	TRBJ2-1	CASSWGAGGSYNEQFF	TGTGCCAGCAGCTGGGGTGCAGGGGGGTCCTACAATGAGCAGTTCTTC
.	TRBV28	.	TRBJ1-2	CASSSDRNYGYTF	TGTGCCAGCAGTTCCGACAGAAACTATGGCTACACCTTC
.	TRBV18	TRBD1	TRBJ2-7	CASSAWGQGGPDEQYF	TGTGCCAGCTCGGCCTGGGGACAGGGGGGTCCGGACGAGCAGTACTTC
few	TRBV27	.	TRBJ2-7	CASSLSYEQYF	TGTGCCAGCAGTCTCTCCTACGAGCAGTACTTC
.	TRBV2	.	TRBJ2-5	CASIRGVYQETQYF	TGTGCCAGCATAAGGGGTGTTTATCAAGAGACCCAGTACTTC
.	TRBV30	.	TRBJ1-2	CAWRSAGAGGYTF	TGTGCCTGGAGATCGGCTGGGGCCGGGGGCTACACCTTC
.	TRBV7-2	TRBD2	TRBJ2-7	CASSLGLAGARSEQYF	TGTGCCAGCAGCTTGGGACTAGCGGGGGCACGATCCGAGCAGTACTTC
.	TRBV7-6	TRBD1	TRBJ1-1	CASSPKTGTDEAFF	TGTGCCAGCAGCCCGAAGACTGGGACAGACGAAGCTTTCTTT
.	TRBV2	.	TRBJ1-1	CASSEPVLVSNTEAFF	TGTGCCAGCAGTGAACCAGTCCTGGTCTCGAACACTGAAGCTTTCTTT
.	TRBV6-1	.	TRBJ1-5	CASTMEGRNQPQHF	TGTGCCAGCACCATGGAGGGGCGCAATCAGCCCCAGCATTTT
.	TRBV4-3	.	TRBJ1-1	CASSQGAGAGHTEAFF	TGCGCCAGCAGCCAAGGGGCGGGAGCGGGGCACACTGAAGCTTTCTTT
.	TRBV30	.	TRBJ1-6	CAWSVGPGASPLHF	TGTGCCTGGAGTGTGGGGCCAGGGGCTTCACCCCTCCACTTT
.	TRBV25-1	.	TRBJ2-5	CASSEFVARETQYF	TGTGCCAGCAGTGAATTTGTCGCGAGAGAGACCCAGTACTTC
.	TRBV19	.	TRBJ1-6	CASSIERGLNSPLHF	TGTGCCAGTAGTATCGAGCGGGGGTTAAATTCACCCCTCCACTTT
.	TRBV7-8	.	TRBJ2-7	CASSSNAQAGSSYEQYF	TGTGCCAGCAGCTCCAACGCGCAGGCTGGAAGCTCCTACGAGCAGTACTTC
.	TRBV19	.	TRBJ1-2	CASTHRGAHGYTF	TGTGCCAGTACCCATCGGGGGGCCCACGGCTACACCTTC
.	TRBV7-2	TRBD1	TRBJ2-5	CASSLKVQGETQYF	TGTGCCAGCAGCCTAAAGGTACAGGGGGAGACCCAGTACTTC
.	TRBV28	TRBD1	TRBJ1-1	CASRTSGGIEAFF	TGTGCCAGCAGGACATCAGGGGGGATTGAAGCTTTCTTT
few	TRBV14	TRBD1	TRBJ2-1	CASSQDLWDRGTFF	TGTGCCAGCAGCCAAGATTTATGGGACAGGGGAACATTCTTC
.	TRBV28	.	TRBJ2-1	CASSLQRGLNNEQFF	TGTGCCAGCAGTTTACAAAGGGGCCTAAACAATGAGCAGTTCTTC
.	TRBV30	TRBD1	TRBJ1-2	CAWSVPDRGLGYTF	TGTGCCTGGAGTGTACCGGACAGGGGCCTCGGCTACACCTTC
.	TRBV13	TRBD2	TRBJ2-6	CASSLGRGSGANVLTF	TGTGCCAGCAGCTTAGGTCGCGGGAGTGGGGCCAACGTCCTGACTTTC
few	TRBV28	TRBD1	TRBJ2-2	CASSSRTGVAGELFF	TGTGCCAGCAGTTCTAGGACAGGGGTGGCCGGGGAGCTGTTTTTT
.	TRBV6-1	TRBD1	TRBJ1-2	CASSGGQGTNYGYTF	TGTGCCAGCAGTGGAGGACAGGGAACTAACTATGGCTACACCTTC